The T cell receptor beta chain described here comes from a study of shared clonotypes between healthy human individuals. Whole-study findings and limits: In this cohort, only blood was sampled, and tissue repertoires likely differ. The study drew on few donors, limiting represented genetic and exposure-history diversity. Larger estimated richness was generally seen in naive subsets than in memory subsets.

From germline, CDR1 is SNHLY and CDR2 FYNNEI. V was clipped by 6 bases and J by 5 bases, with 10 bases between them. CDR3 length: 12 amino acids. Note on this clone: Its antigen is undetermined.

CD4+ cells yielded CD45RA+ naive and CD45RA-negative memory subsets. The assay was immunoSEQ multiplex PCR, and TCRdb's table has in-frame clones only and misses some. The table includes a few hundred thousand clones, about 74% detected once. Sequencing was carried out using memory CD4+ T cells sorted from blood. Regarding subset: CD45RA-negative fraction. This receptor was identified in a man aged 30-40 years in good health. The V call is TRBV2, the J call TRBJ2-5; D remains ambiguous. CDR3 DNA sequence: TGTGCCAGCAGACGCGAAACCGAGACCCAGTACTTC. Amino acids: CASRRETETQYF.